This T cell receptor beta chain emerged from a study of T cells after yellow fever vaccination. In the study overall: SMART-Seq v4 Ultra Low Input served to prepare low-cell-number fractions. Study-wide points: Some clonotypes, a small share, were shared between CD4 and CD8 compartments. Reappearance after the booster was observed for most primary-vaccination clones (around 96% CD4, about 90% CD8).

The CDR3 contains 16 residues. V lost 1 base, J lost 4 bases, and 5 bases stayed unmatched. Per germline, CDR1 MGHRA and CDR2 YSYEKL. This clonotype was observed many times. The antigen is unknown. Template-switching 5'RACE yielded the TCR cDNA; a universal primer site and UMIs were added in the process. TCRdb ran MiXCR on the 5' RACE reads and lists one entry per CDR3 protein. This repertoire shows approximately 70,000 distinct CDR3 sequences, more than 6.5% found once; its top ten account for more than 35%. The input for sequencing was CD8+ T cells sorted from PBMCs, taken about 49 days after the first yellow fever vaccination. The receptor was derived from a man younger than 35 who received the YFV17D yellow fever vaccine. This chain links TRBV4-1 with TRBJ2-1; 9 bases map to TRBD2. The CDR3 here is CASSQGLLAGYNEQFF. In DNA, the CDR3 is TGCGCCAGCAGCCAAGGGTTACTAGCGGGTTACAATGAGCAGTTCTTC.